This TCR beta chain is from a study of identical twins. A universal primer site was created by template switching, with the cDNA bearing unique molecular identifiers. Each CDR3 protein is one row after TCRdb ran MiXCR on the 5' RACE reads. The sample carries some 570,000 distinct CDR3 sequences, 20% to 25% recorded once. Germline CDR1 reads MNHNS; CDR2 reads SASEGT. This CDR3 has 13 residues. In this sample, this clonotype turned up a few times. The germline gene is not matched at one end of the junction; a read error may be the cause. A further study also used this sample, focusing on yellow fever vaccine responses in identical twins.

The chain links TRBV6-1 to TRBJ2-7, with 7 bases identical to TRBD2. The TCR sequence derives from a woman aged 18-29 years in good health. Sample: CD4+ T cells sorted from blood. The CDR3 region is CASSEAGPYEQYF. CDR3 sequence (DNA): TGTGCCAGCAGCGAAGCGGGGCCGTACGAGCAGTACTTC.